A single sample is the source of the 31 T cell receptor beta chains below, sequenced in a study of graft-versus-host responses after intestinal transplantation. Profiled with immunoSEQ multiplex PCR; TCRdb holds only in-frame clones, not every one. The sample has 15,000 or so clones, almost 30% seen once. The material was alloreactive CD4+ T cells from a mixed lymphocyte reaction culture, obtained before intestinal transplant. The subset denotes: CFSE-low proliferating T cells sorted from roughly 6-day pre-transplant mixed lymphocyte reaction (GvH or HvG direction). The receptors were gathered from a human patient who received an intestinal transplant.

Only a few counts were recorded for this clone. This rearrangement joins TRBV7-9 to TRBJ2-7, with unresolved D. Trimming cost V 5 bases and J 0 bases, with 14 bases left between them. Germline loops: CDR1 SEHNR, CDR2 FQNEAQ (reference sequence). This CDR3 is 15 amino acids long. CDR3 residues: CASSPLGTTSYEQYF. The DNA for the CDR3 is TGTGCCAGCAGCCCCCTGGGAACCACCTCCTACGAGCAGTACTTC.

The rearrangement uses TRBV18 and TRBJ1-3; D is uncertain. CDR1 is KGHSH, CDR2 LQKENI, per germline. The length of the CDR3 is 17 residues. V lost 3 bases, J lost 0 bases, and 15 bases lay in between. The CDR3 DNA reads TGTGCCAGCTCACCTCTTCCTCGCTCAAACTCTGGAAACACCATATATTTT. Translating gives CASSPLPRSNSGNTIYF.

This clone has more than one count but fewer than ten. V usage is TRBV9 and J usage is TRBJ1-1; D perhaps matches TRBD1 (5 bases). Trimming removed 0 bases at V and 2 bases at J, with 17 bases between. Germline V lookup: CDR1 SGDLS, CDR2 YYNGEE. CDR3 size: 17 residues. DNA for the CDR3: TGTGCCAGCAGCGTAGGGTTTCTCGGCAGGGCAAACACTGAAGCTTTCTTT. It translates to CASSVGFLGRANTEAFF.

By frequency in the sample, this clone is medium-sized. V is TRBV19 and J is TRBJ1-1; D remains ambiguous. From germline, CDR1 is LNHDA and CDR2 SQIVND (reference sequence). The CDR3 runs 13 residues. The germline V and J ends were trimmed by 3 bases and 4 bases, with 9 bases remaining between them. CDR3 amino acids: CASSIAGFTEAFF. CDR3 DNA sequence: TGTGCCAGTAGTATTGCAGGTTTCACTGAAGCTTTCTTT.

By sample share, this clone is large. The chain is built from TRBV7-2 and TRBJ2-7; D gene unclear. The CDR3 consists of 15 residues. The germline V gene encodes CDR1 SGHTA and CDR2 FQGNSA. V was cut by 1 base and J by 7 bases, with 17 bases left in between. Written as DNA, the CDR3 is TGTGCCAGCAGCTTAGAGGTAGGCACCCGTGGGGAGCAGTACTTC. Residues: CASSLEVGTRGEQYF. The full variable domain, in which reference TRBV7-2 and TRBJ2-7 provide the parts outside the CDR3, is GAGVSQSPSNKVTEKGKDVELRCDPISGHTALYWYRQSLGQGLEFLIYFQGNSAPDKSGLPSDRFSAERTGGSVSTLTIQRTQQEDSAVYLCASSLEVGTRGEQYFGPGTRLTVT.

The chain employs TRBV6-5 and TRBJ1-1; 7 nucleotides align to TRBD1. Germline CDR1 is MNHEY and CDR2 is SVGAGI. With 6 bases clipped from V and 0 bases from J, the junction kept 7 bases outside the gene matches. CDR3 size: 15 residues. The CDR3 region is CASSRTGVLNTEAFF. The DNA for the CDR3 is TGTGCCAGCAGCCGAACAGGGGTCTTGAACACTGAAGCTTTCTTT.

The chain joins TRBV6-5 to TRBJ1-2, with 7 bases aligning to TRBD1. The CDR3 has 15 residues. Trimming took 2 bases from V and 3 from J; bases not matched to a gene: 6. The germline CDR1 and CDR2 sequences are MNHEY and SVGAGI. In DNA, the CDR3 is TGTGCCAGCAGTTACGTGACAGGGTCTCACTATGGCTACACCTTC. Protein product: CASSYVTGSHYGYTF.

A few counts support this clone. The V and J genes are TRBV6-5 and TRBJ1-5; D is ambiguous. This CDR3 has 14 residues. The V end was cut by 2 bases, the J end by 0 bases, with 5 bases between. Germline V gene data show CDR1 as MNHEY and CDR2 as SVGAGI. CDR3 sequence: CASSYPYSNQPQHF. In nucleotides, the CDR3 is TGTGCCAGCAGTTACCCCTATAGCAATCAGCCCCAGCATTTT.

This clone turned up a few times. The V call is TRBV6-5, the J call TRBJ1-4, with D perhaps matching TRBD1 (5 bases). Trimming stripped 5 bases from V and 8 bases from J, with 9 bases between. The CDR3 has 12 amino acids. Per the germline V gene, CDR1 is MNHEY and CDR2 is SVGAGI. The CDR3 DNA reads as TGTGCCAGCAGTCGGGGGGGAGAAAAACTGTTTTTT. It codes for CASSRGGEKLFF.

This clone was detected a few times. Given a much more abundant clone one base away, this may be a read error. Other nucleotide sequences in the sample specify the same CDR3. The chain combines TRBV4-1 with TRBJ1-3; D uncertain. This CDR3 has 13 amino acids. Looked up from germline, CDR1 is MGHRA and CDR2 is YSYEKL. V lost 0 bases and J 9 bases, leaving 9 bases between the germline ends. The CDR3 region has the DNA TGCGCCAGCAGCCAAGATCGCTCGGCCACCATATATTTT. This gives the protein CASSQDRSATIYF.

This clone was seen a single time. The chain carries TRBV28 and TRBJ1-5; a weak D match, TRBD1 (5 bases). CDR1 and CDR2 from the germline V gene are MDHEN and SYDVKM. This CDR3 is 15 amino acids long. V gave up 5 bases and J gave up 3 bases, with 14 bases separating them. CDR3 residues: CASSRGDVANQPQHF. Written as DNA, the CDR3 is TGTGCCAGCAGTCGGGGGGACGTGGCCAATCAGCCCCAGCATTTT.

This clone rates as medium-sized. The chain links TRBV18 to TRBJ2-7, with TRBD2 identical over 9 bases. J lost 7 bases, V lost 2 bases, and 9 bases had no gene match. Per germline, CDR1 KGHSH and CDR2 LQKENI. The CDR3 extends over 15 amino acids. Written as DNA, the CDR3 is TGTGCCAGCTCACCAAAGGCGGGAGGGCCGAGGGAGCAGTACTTC. This gives the protein CASSPKAGGPREQYF.

This sequence joins TRBV16 and TRBJ2-7; 14 bases line up with TRBD2. The CDR3 length is 15 residues. The ends lost 4 bases at V and 5 bases at J; junction bases unmatched: 4. The germline CDR1 and CDR2 sequences are KGHSY and FQNENV. The CDR3 reads CASSRRLAGGDEQYF. CDR3 in DNA: TGTGCCAGCAGCCGCCGACTAGCGGGAGGGGACGAGCAGTACTTC. Filled out from reference TRBV16 and TRBJ2-7, the complete variable domain reads GEEVAQTPKHLVRGEGQKAKLYCAPIKGHSYVFWYQQVLKNEFKFLISFQNENVFDETGMPKERFSAKCLPNSPCSLEIQATKLEDSAVYFCASSRRLAGGDEQYFGPGTRLTVT.

This clone was detected a few times. The same CDR3 can be traced to other DNA sequences in this sample. This chain joins TRBV5-4 and TRBJ2-7; maybe TRBD2 (7 bases). Trimming shortened V by 3 bases and J by 3 bases, and 10 bases separated the two germline ends. This CDR3 has 13 amino acids. Looked up from germline, CDR1 is SGHNT and CDR2 is YYREEE (reference sequence). The CDR3 loop reads CASSWGGGYEQYF. DNA for the CDR3: TGTGCCAGCAGCTGGGGAGGGGGCTACGAGCAGTACTTC. Complete variable domain (other parts from reference TRBV5-4 and TRBJ2-7): ETGVTQSPTHLIKTRGQQVTLRCSSQSGHNTVSWYQQALGQGPQFIFQYYREEENGRGNFPPRFSGLQFPNYSSELNVNALELDDSALYLCASSWGGGYEQYFGPGTRLTVT.

This clone appeared a few times. V gene TRBV7-2 combines with J gene TRBJ2-3, with 10 bases matching TRBD2. The CDR3 contains 15 residues. Germline assignment: CDR1 SGHTA and CDR2 FQGNSA. Trimming at V came to 3 bases and at J to 4 bases, leaving 4 bases not matched to a gene. CDR3 bases: TGTGCCAGCAGCTTCAGCGGGAGGGCCTCAGATACGCAGTATTTT. It translates to CASSFSGRASDTQYF.

The V and J genes are TRBV6-8 and TRBJ1-2; 8 nucleotides line up with TRBD1. The ends lost 6 bases at V and 5 bases at J; junction bases unmatched: 5. Germline CDR1 reads MNHGY; CDR2 reads SAAAGT. The CDR3 contains 13 residues. CDR3 loop: CASSWDRRYGYTF. As DNA, the CDR3 is TGTGCCAGCAGCTGGGACAGGCGGTATGGCTACACCTTC.

This clone was picked up a small number of times. The chain has TRBV29-1 and TRBJ1-1, with 8 bases matching TRBD1. With V trimmed by 6 bases and J by 0 bases, 9 bases remained unmatched. This CDR3 is built from 15 residues. Germline CDR1 is SQVTM and CDR2 is ANQGSEA. The CDR3 protein is CSVERQGIMNTEAFF. The CDR3, as DNA: TGCAGCGTGGAGAGACAGGGGATAATGAACACTGAAGCTTTCTTT.

This clone came up a few times. The chain has TRBV5-8 and TRBJ2-3, with 9 bases identical to TRBD2. CDR3 length: 16 amino acids. Germline V gene sequence: CDR1 SGHTS, CDR2 YDEGEE. Losses at the gene ends were 0 bases for V and 2 bases for J; bases not matched to a gene: 4. CDR3 nucleotide sequence: TGTGCCAGCAGCTTGGGGCGGGAGGGCCTCACAGATACGCAGTATTTT. Amino acid sequence: CASSLGREGLTDTQYF.

Only a few counts were recorded for this clone. DNA of the CDR3: TGTGCCAGCAGGCAGGGGCTCTCTGGAAACACCATATATTTT. Translation: CASRQGLSGNTIYF. The chain links TRBV6-5 to TRBJ1-3; tentative D call: TRBD1 (6 bases). The CDR3 has 14 residues. V shed 6 bases and J shed 0 bases, with 9 bases lying between them. In germline, CDR1 is MNHEY, CDR2 SVGAGI.

V usage is TRBV11-2 and J usage is TRBJ2-5; 12 bases agree with TRBD2. CDR1 is SGHAT and CDR2 is FQNNGV in the germline V gene. V lost 3 bases and J lost 6; bases outside the gene matches: 2. The CDR3 has 14 amino acids. The CDR3, as DNA: TGTGCCAGCAGCTTGACTAGCGGGAGCCAGACCCAGTACTTC. The encoded protein is CASSLTSGSQTQYF.

This clone was observed a few times. The chain links TRBV15 to TRBJ1-4; 11 bases agree with TRBD1. The J segment lost 10 bases and the V segment lost 5 bases, leaving 6 bases of the junction unmatched. CDR1 and CDR2 (germline): LNHNV, YYDKDF (reference sequence). There are 14 residues in the CDR3. CDR3: CATSSGTGGGKLFF. CDR3 in DNA: TGTGCCACCAGCTCCGGGACAGGGGGGGGAAAACTGTTTTTT.

A few counts support this clone. This chain links TRBV5-1 with TRBJ1-1; TRBD1 might be the D (5 bases). This CDR3 is built from 15 residues. Germline-derived CDR1 and CDR2 are SGHRS and YFSETQ. V lost 0 bases and J 4 bases, leaving 13 bases between the germline ends. The CDR3 DNA reads as TGCGCCAGCAGCTTGGATTCAGGGTTTCGCACTGAAGCTTTCTTT. Protein: CASSLDSGFRTEAFF.

The chain is built from TRBV4-2 and TRBJ1-2, with a possible D match to TRBD1 (6 bases). Per germline, CDR1 LGHNA and CDR2 YNFKEQ. V was shortened by 4 bases and J by 2 bases, with 11 bases between the two germline ends. There are 14 residues in the CDR3. The CDR3 nucleotides are TGTGCCAGCAGCCCCCGGGACACAAACTATGGCTACACCTTC. Protein: CASSPRDTNYGYTF.

A remark on this clone: A much larger clone lies a single base off, so this may be a read error. This CDR3 is also generated by other DNA sequences in the sample. The rearrangement uses TRBV4-1 and TRBJ1-1; 9 nucleotides match TRBD1. V shed 1 base and J 6 bases; nucleotides not matched to a gene: 9. This CDR3 has 16 amino acids. Germline assignment: CDR1 MGHRA and CDR2 YSYEKL. CDR3 bases: TGCGCCAGCAGCCAAGCCACGGGACAGGGAGCACCTGAAGCTTTCTTT. Its translation is CASSQATGQGAPEAFF.

This chain links TRBV11-3 with TRBJ1-2; 7 bases are shared with TRBD1. With V trimmed by 3 bases and J by 7 bases, 2 bases remained unmatched. Germline values: CDR1 SGHNT, CDR2 YENEEA. The CDR3 loop spans 12 amino acids. The CDR3 protein is CASSFDRVGYTF. DNA for the CDR3: TGTGCCAGCAGCTTTGACAGGGTTGGCTACACCTTC.

The chain has TRBV19 and TRBJ1-5, with 11 bases lining up with TRBD1. CDR1 LNHDA and CDR2 SQIVND come from the germline V gene (reference sequence). The CDR3 is made up of 16 amino acids. After removal of 3 bases from V and 4 bases from J, the junction contained 5 bases not matched to a gene. CDR3 sequence reads: CASSIRDRGSNQPQHF. CDR3 nucleotide sequence: TGTGCCAGTAGTATTCGGGACAGGGGGTCAAATCAGCCCCAGCATTTT. The full variable domain, with the rest looked up from reference TRBV19 and TRBJ1-5, is DGGITQSPKYLFRKEGQNVTLSCEQNLNHDAMYWYRQDPGQGLRLIYYSQIVNDFQKGDIAEGYSVSREKKESFPLTVTSAQKNPTAFYLCASSIRDRGSNQPQHFGDGTRLSIL.

This sequence joins TRBV30 and TRBJ1-2, with D unclear. The CDR3 totals 16 residues. CDR1 is GTSNPN and CDR2 is SVGIG in the germline V gene (reference sequence). The V end lost 5 bases, the J end lost 4 bases, and 23 bases lay between the germline ends. CDR3 DNA sequence: TGTGCCTGGGGCATTGAGCGTTATAGAAAGATCTATGGCTACACCTTC. Its protein product is CAWGIERYRKIYGYTF.

This clone occurred a few times. The rearrangement uses TRBV7-3 and TRBJ1-5; 10 bases align to TRBD1. Germline V gene sequence: CDR1 SGHTA, CDR2 FQGTGA. The CDR3 extends over 17 amino acids. Trimming cost V 5 bases and J 4 bases; bases outside gene matches: 11. The CDR3 nucleotides read TGTGCCAGCAGCCACCATGGAGACAGGGGGCTGAATCAGCCCCAGCATTTT. Translating it yields CASSHHGDRGLNQPQHF.

The V and J genes are TRBV10-2 and TRBJ2-5; 13 bases are shared with TRBD2. The DNA end favors TRBJ2-7, so the J call may be wrong. Germline V gives CDR1 WSHSY, CDR2 SAAADI. The CDR3 has 15 amino acids. CDR3 region: CASRDRTSGSSEQYF. The CDR3 DNA reads as TGCGCCAGCAGGGACAGGACTAGCGGGAGTTCCGAGCAGTACTTC.

This clone was observed a few times. V gene TRBV9 combines with J gene TRBJ2-3, with D possibly TRBD2 on 6 matching bases. Germline-derived CDR1 and CDR2 are SGDLS and YYNGEE. The CDR3 has 15 amino acids. The germline V and J ends were trimmed by 1 base and 0 bases, with 9 bases remaining between them. Here the CDR3 DNA reads TGTGCCAGCAGCGTAATAAGCGGGAGCACAGATACGCAGTATTTT. Translated: CASSVISGSTDTQYF.

This chain's CDR3 is CASSSTLGTSGRLTGELFF. DNA of the CDR3: TGTGCCAGCAGCTCTACGCTAGGAACTAGCGGGAGGCTCACCGGGGAGCTGTTTTTT. The gene calls are TRBV7-2 and TRBJ2-2; TRBD2 aligns across 12 bases. Germline CDR1 reads SGHTA; CDR2 reads FQGNSA. The ends lost 4 bases at V and 4 bases at J; junction bases unmatched: 13. This CDR3 is 19 amino acids long.